This T cell receptor beta chain was documented in a study of Graves' ophthalmopathy and Graves' hyperthyroidism. Study-level results: Prediction of ophthalmopathy progression reached about 71% sensitivity and approximately 74% specificity.

TCR beta CDR3 regions were amplified from RNA transcripts. HTBI primers primed a first-round RT-PCR, and a second-round multiplex PCR followed. TCRdb re-called the multiplex PCR reads through MiXCR, storing one row per CDR3 protein. The table records 450,000 or so distinct CDR3 sequences, about 15% of them present only once. This clonotype came up many times. What it binds is not known. The CDR3 runs 13 residues. Germline V gives CDR1 MNHNS, CDR2 SASEGT. Between the trimmed V and J ends, which lost 8 bases and 2 bases, there was a span of 13 bases. The source material was blood. The V and J genes are TRBV6-1 and TRBJ2-7; D unresolved. This TCR derives from a woman under 40 with Graves' ophthalmopathy. The CDR3 here is CASDGSPTYEQYF. The DNA for the CDR3 is TGTGCCAGCGATGGGTCCCCGACCTACGAGCAGTACTTC.